This T cell receptor beta chain came from a study of T cell changes during pregnancy in multiple sclerosis (dated by TCRdb to about 2019). Study-level background: The study examined how the T cell repertoire changed over the course of pregnancy in women with multiple sclerosis.

Note on this clone: Its antigen remains unidentified. No qualities accompany the bases; no much larger clone lies one base away.

Library generation was performed with the immunoSEQ multiplex PCR assay. The immuneACCESS repertoire file appears here via TCRdb, limited to in-frame rearrangements. These files lack a portion of the clones; in checked studies, under half of the deficit traces to unresolved V genes, and the cause of the others is not known. Counted in this sample were roughly 70,000 clones; just over 90% of them appeared once. About 1% of the sample is held by the ten biggest clonotypes. V sheds 0 bases and J sheds 1 base, leaving 14 bases between their ends. The CDR3 measures 17 amino acids from cysteine to phenylalanine. The CDR3 DNA has 51 bases and is translated from base 1. As encoded in the germline V gene, CDR1 is MGHDK while CDR2 is SYGVNS.

The sequence links TRBV25-1 to TRBJ2-3; a confident D gene designation cannot be given. The receptor was isolated from a female donor with multiple sclerosis, enrolled in a pregnancy study. Material: peripheral blood, obtained in the third trimester of pregnancy. The encoded CDR3 is CASSEYFIQRGTDTQYF. The nucleotides read TGTGCCAGCAGTGAATATTTTATCCAGCGAGGCACAGATACGCAGTATTTT.